These 10 T cell receptor beta chains were all obtained from the same sample, sequenced in a study of T-cell memory formation after mild COVID-19. TCRdb processed the 5' RACE reads anew with MiXCR; each CDR3 protein has one entry. The top ten clones hold roughly a fifth of a sample with around 390,000 distinct CDR3 sequences, around a sixth of them seen once. Sequenced: PBMCs or a T cell subset sorted from them (not recorded which). Receptors originate from a man aged 18 to 30 who had mild COVID-19 (a few samples of this study predate the infection). Cell type and time point are not known.

CDR3 region: CASSPGQGAKGYTF. In nucleotides, the CDR3 is TGTGCCAGCAGCCCGGGACAGGGGGCAAAGGGCTACACCTTC. The V call is TRBV16, the J call TRBJ1-2, with 12 bases that match TRBD1. The CDR3 is 14 amino acids. Germline values: CDR1 KGHSY, CDR2 FQNENV. Trimming at V came to 4 bases and at J to 8 bases, leaving 5 bases not matched to a gene.

This clonotype has a handful of counts. The CDR3 bases are TGTGCCAGCAGCCAAGACGGCGAGCAGTACGTC. This encodes CASSQDGEQYV. The chain is built from TRBV3-1 and TRBJ2-7, with D unclear. Per germline, CDR1 LGHDT and CDR2 YNNKEL (reference sequence). V lost 0 bases, J lost 6 bases, and 3 bases lay in between. The CDR3 is made up of 11 amino acids.

This sequence joins TRBV27 and TRBJ2-3; D is ambiguous. The CDR3 sequence is 13 residues long. In germline, CDR1 is MNHEY, CDR2 SMNVEV (reference sequence). The germline V and J ends were trimmed by 5 bases and 1 base, with 7 bases remaining between them. CDR3 region: CASSRARTDTQYF. DNA for the CDR3: TGTGCCAGCAGTCGGGCACGCACAGATACGCAGTATTTT.

V gene TRBV7-2 combines with J gene TRBJ2-3; D possibly corresponds to TRBD1 (6 bases). The germline V gene encodes CDR1 SGHTA and CDR2 FQGNSA. CDR3 length: 15 residues. The ends were cut back, 7 bases at V and 0 bases at J, with 14 bases in the middle. CDR3 residues: CASTFKGVSTDTQYF. The CDR3 DNA is TGTGCCAGCACCTTCAAGGGGGTTAGCACAGATACGCAGTATTTT.

The sample holds a few counts of this clonotype. This chain joins TRBV9 and TRBJ2-5; maybe TRBD2 (6 bases). V was cut by 3 bases and J by 4 bases, with 19 bases left in between. The CDR3 totals 16 residues. CDR1 is SGDLS and CDR2 is YYNGEE in the germline V gene. The CDR3 sequence is CASSAGGASHPETQYF. In nucleotides, the CDR3 is TGTGCCAGCAGCGCCGGAGGGGCCTCTCACCCAGAGACCCAGTACTTC.

Only a few counts were recorded for this clonotype. CDR3 sequence: CASSQASGAVYGYTF. Written as DNA, the CDR3 is TGTGCCAGCAGCCAGGCCTCGGGGGCGGTCTATGGCTACACCTTC. The V gene is TRBV3-1, the J gene TRBJ1-2; weak D call: TRBD1 (6 bases). V lost 3 bases and J lost 4, with 15 bases in between. The length of the CDR3 is 15 residues. From germline, CDR1 is LGHDT and CDR2 YNNKEL (reference sequence).

There are a few counts of this clonotype. A read error may explain this, as a much larger clone is one base away. The chain carries TRBV7-8 and TRBJ2-5; D gene unclear. Germline CDR1 SGHVS, CDR2 FQNEAQ. Trimming took off 5 bases at V and 6 bases at J, with 7 bases between the two ends. CDR3 size: 11 residues. DNA of the CDR3: TGTGCCAGCAGCCCCGAACAGACCCAGTACTTC. Its protein is CASSPEQTQYF.

In this sample, this clonotype turned up a few times. The chain is built from TRBV7-9 and TRBJ1-5; D remains ambiguous. V was trimmed by 1 base and J by 2 bases, leaving 12 bases between them. Germline V CDR1 and CDR2: SEHNR, FQNEAQ (reference sequence). CDR3 length: 16 amino acids. CDR3 residues: CASSLVEGGGNQPQHF. The CDR3 DNA reads TGTGCCAGCAGCTTAGTGGAGGGTGGGGGCAATCAGCCCCAGCATTTT.

This clonotype was counted only a few times. A read error is possible here, since a much larger clone lies one base away. The chain combines TRBV6-5 with TRBJ1-4; D is unresolved. CDR3 length equals 14 residues. The germline CDR1 and CDR2 sequences are MNHEY and SVGAGI. Trimming took off 1 base at V and 0 bases at J, with 3 bases between the two ends. CDR3 sequence: CASSYFATNEKLFF. DNA for the CDR3: TGTGCCAGCAGTTACTTTGCAACTAATGAAAAACTGTTTTTT.

The rearrangement joins TRBV7-9 to TRBJ1-2, with 10 bases that match TRBD1. This CDR3 is built from 15 residues. V was clipped by 5 bases and J by 4 bases; unmatched bases: 7. The germline gives CDR1 SEHNR, CDR2 FQNEAQ (reference sequence). CDR3 nucleotides: TGTGCCAGCAGCCGCCGGGACAGGGGATCCTATGGCTACACCTTC. Protein product: CASSRRDRGSYGYTF. The whole variable domain, filled in from reference TRBV7-9 and TRBJ1-2, reads DTGVSQNPRHKITKRGQNVTFRCDPISEHNRLYWYRQTLGQGPEFLTYFQNEAQLEKSRLLSDRFSAERPKGSFSTLEIQRTEQGDSAMYLCASSRRDRGSYGYTFGSGTRLTVV.